One sample yielded the 16 T cell receptor beta chains listed below, sequenced in a study of OX40 agonist ivuxolimab in advanced cancers. Library preparation was by the immunoSEQ multiplex PCR assay. In TCRdb, the immuneACCESS table is reduced to in-frame sequences with V and J assigned. These tables do not hold every clone; where another copy was compared, an unresolved V gene accounts for under half, and the others remain unexplained. A total of 100,000 or so clones appear in this sample, roughly 95% of them only once. Jointly, the top ten make up less than 0.2% of the sample. The material sequenced was CD4+ or CD8+ T cells sorted from blood, taken in a trial of the OX40 agonist ivuxolimab. The receptors derive from an adult with an advanced solid tumor such as melanoma, head and neck, liver or kidney cancer.

This rearrangement joins TRBV11-2 to TRBJ2-7, with no clear D. There are 16 residues in the CDR3. CDR1 SGHAT and CDR2 FQNNGV come from the germline V gene. Trimming took 5 bases from V and 0 from J, leaving 17 bases between them. In DNA form, the CDR3 reads TGTGCCAGCAGCCTGGCCACCGCTTTGAGCTCCTACGAGCAGTACTTC. The encoded protein is CASSLATALSSYEQYF.

V gene TRBV7-8 combines with J gene TRBJ1-1; possible D gene TRBD1, 6 bases. Germline V gives CDR1 SGHVS, CDR2 FQNEAQ. Between the trimmed V and J ends, which lost 3 bases and 3 bases, there was a span of 8 bases. The CDR3 is 13 amino acids. The DNA for the CDR3 is TGTGCCAGCAGCTTGGACAGATACACTGAAGCTTTCTTT. Its translation is CASSLDRYTEAFF.

The chain combines TRBV7-3 with TRBJ2-7; D might be TRBD2 (5 bases). Germline CDR1 reads SGHTA; CDR2 reads FQGTGA. V dropped 1 base and J dropped 3 bases, with 10 bases sitting between them. This CDR3 comprises 14 residues. Here the CDR3 DNA reads TGTGCCAGCAGCTTAAGAGGGAGAGGCTACGAGCAGTACTTC. Its protein is CASSLRGRGYEQYF.

The table lists this clone with a count of one. The J gene is TRBJ2-7, the V gene TRBV5-1, with TRBD2 as a possible D gene (5 bases). The V and J ends lost 0 bases and 4 bases respectively, with 14 bases between them. This CDR3 spans 15 amino acids. Germline assignment: CDR1 SGHRS and CDR2 YFSETQ. CDR3 region: CASSLAPGLSYEQYF. CDR3 bases: TGCGCCAGCAGCTTGGCGCCGGGGTTGTCGTACGAGCAGTACTTC.

CDR3 loop: CASSLDPGYYGYTF. For the CDR3, the DNA is TGTGCCAGCAGCTTAGATCCGGGTTATTATGGCTACACCTTC. The V gene is TRBV7-2, the J gene TRBJ1-2; D not resolved. Deletions cut 1 base from V and 5 bases from J, with 11 bases between. The germline gives CDR1 SGHTA, CDR2 FQGNSA. The CDR3 is 14 amino acids.

The J gene is TRBJ1-2, the V gene TRBV6-4; 8 bases map to TRBD1. Germline V gives CDR1 MRHNA, CDR2 SNTAGT. This CDR3 spans 12 amino acids. Trimming took 10 bases from V and 8 from J; bases not matched to a gene: 9. In nucleotides, the CDR3 is TGTGCCAACCCGACAGGGGATAAGGGCTACACCTTC. It is translated as CANPTGDKGYTF.

The chain is built from TRBV7-8 and TRBJ1-1; D not resolved. Germline-derived CDR1 and CDR2 are SGHVS and FQNEAQ. Trimming removed 5 bases from V and 4 bases from J, with 14 bases in between. CDR3 size: 14 residues. Here the CDR3 reads CASSPSYGFTEAFF. The CDR3 DNA sequence: TGTGCCAGCAGCCCCAGTTATGGTTTCACTGAAGCTTTCTTT.

This chain joins TRBV28 and TRBJ2-7; 7 bases match TRBD1. Germline V gives CDR1 MDHEN, CDR2 SYDVKM. The CDR3 covers 18 residues. Trimming took 2 bases from V and 1 from J; bases not matched to a gene: 14. The CDR3 here is CASSLRSPRQGISYEQYF. DNA of the CDR3: TGTGCCAGCAGTTTAAGGTCCCCCCGACAGGGTATTTCCTACGAGCAGTACTTC.

CDR3 sequence reads: CTSSQPQTDSNQPQHF. CDR3 sequence (DNA): TGCACCAGCAGCCAACCACAGACCGATAGCAATCAGCCCCAGCATTTT. V and J are TRBV1 and TRBJ1-5; the table gives TRBD1 as D, unverified against the DNA. TRBV1 counts as a pseudogene. This CDR3 is built from 16 residues.

The chain links TRBV5-8 to TRBJ1-4; 7 positions agree with TRBD1. CDR1 SGHTS and CDR2 YDEGEE come from the germline V gene. CDR3 length equals 15 residues. The V segment lost 4 bases and the J segment 8 bases; nucleotides outside the gene matches: 11. The CDR3 region is CASSPLVGRGEKLFF. In nucleotides, the CDR3 is TGTGCCAGCAGCCCCCTTGTTGGCAGGGGGGAAAAACTGTTTTTT.

This rearrangement joins TRBV7-2 to TRBJ2-4; D unresolved. V shed 5 bases and J shed 6 bases, with 11 bases lying between them. The CDR3 covers 13 residues. Germline V gives CDR1 SGHTA, CDR2 FQGNSA. The CDR3 is CASSQPGPNIQYF. The CDR3 DNA follows: TGTGCCAGCAGCCAGCCCGGGCCAAACATTCAGTACTTC.

V and J are TRBV2 and TRBJ1-1; maybe TRBD1 (5 bases). The germline V and J ends were trimmed by 5 bases and 5 bases, with 15 bases remaining between them. There are 14 residues in the CDR3. Germline V gene sequence: CDR1 SNHLY, CDR2 FYNNEI. The CDR3 region is CASSQIREGTEAFF. CDR3 nucleotides: TGTGCCAGCAGTCAAATTAGGGAGGGGACTGAAGCTTTCTTT.

V is TRBV9 and J is TRBJ1-2; TRBD1 matches 7 bases. Per germline, CDR1 SGDLS and CDR2 YYNGEE. J was trimmed by 3 bases and V by 2 bases; bases with no gene match: 13. The CDR3 runs to 17 residues. The CDR3 sequence: CASSVSQGGGPYYGYTF. CDR3 bases: TGTGCCAGCAGCGTCAGCCAGGGGGGGGGCCCCTACTATGGCTACACCTTC.

The chain recombines TRBV19 with TRBJ2-6, with a tentative D call TRBD1 (5 bases). Per the germline V gene, CDR1 is LNHDA and CDR2 is SQIVND (reference sequence). The CDR3 contains 17 residues. Trimming removed 5 bases from V and 0 bases from J, with 14 bases in between. Written as DNA, the CDR3 is TGTGCCAGTAGTCGTGACAGAATGTCCTCTGGGGCCAACGTCCTGACTTTC. The encoded protein is CASSRDRMSSGANVLTF. The full variable domain, with the rest looked up from reference TRBV19 and TRBJ2-6, is DGGITQSPKYLFRKEGQNVTLSCEQNLNHDAMYWYRQDPGQGLRLIYYSQIVNDFQKGDIAEGYSVSREKKESFPLTVTSAQKNPTAFYLCASSRDRMSSGANVLTFGAGSRLTVL.

Concerning this clone itself: One end of the junction does not line up with germline, which may come from a read error. The chain joins TRBV11-2 to TRBJ1-1, with D tentatively TRBD1 (6 bases). Germline-derived CDR1 and CDR2 are SGHAT and FQNNGV. CDR3 size: 14 residues. The CDR3 is CAGSLVSRGLEAFF. CDR3 coding DNA: TGTGCCGGCAGCTTAGTCTCCAGGGGACTTGAAGCTTTCTTT.

The rearrangement links TRBV5-1 to TRBJ1-5, with 7 bases matching TRBD1. The CDR3 runs to 14 residues. J gave up 5 bases and V 1 base, and 3 bases lay outside the gene matches. The germline V gene has CDR1 SGHRS and CDR2 YFSETQ. The CDR3 bases are TGCGCCAGCAGCTTGAGCCAGGGGGATCAGCCCCAGCATTTT. Amino acid sequence: CASSLSQGDQPQHF.